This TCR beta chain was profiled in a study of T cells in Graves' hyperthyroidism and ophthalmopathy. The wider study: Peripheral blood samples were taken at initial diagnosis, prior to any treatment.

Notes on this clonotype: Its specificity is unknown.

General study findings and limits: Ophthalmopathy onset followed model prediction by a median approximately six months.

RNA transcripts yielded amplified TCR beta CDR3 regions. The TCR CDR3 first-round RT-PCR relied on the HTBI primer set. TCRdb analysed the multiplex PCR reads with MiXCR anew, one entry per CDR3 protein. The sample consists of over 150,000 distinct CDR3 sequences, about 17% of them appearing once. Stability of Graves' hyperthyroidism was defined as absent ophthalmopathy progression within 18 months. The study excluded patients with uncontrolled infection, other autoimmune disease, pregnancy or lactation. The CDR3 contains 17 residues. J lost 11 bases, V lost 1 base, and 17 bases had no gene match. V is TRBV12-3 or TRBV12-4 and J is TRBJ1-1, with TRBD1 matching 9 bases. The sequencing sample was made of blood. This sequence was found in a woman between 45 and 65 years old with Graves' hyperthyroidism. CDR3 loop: CASSLGFLSDRGRGAFF. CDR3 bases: TGTGCCAGCAGTTTAGGGTTTTTGTCGGACAGGGGTCGAGGTGCTTTCTTT.